The rows below give T cell receptor beta chains drawn from one sample of a study of vaccination and CD4 T cells after COVID-19. No antigen has been identified for these receptors. TCRdb recomputed calls from the PCR reads with MiXCR, one row per CDR3 protein. This sample has about 23,000 distinct CDR3 sequences; around 43% occur once, and the top ten carry about 18%. Specimen: CD4+ T cells from blood, cultured in vitro, collected before SARS-CoV-2 vaccination. These TCRs come from a human donor who received a COVID-19 vaccine. Both conserved end residues are part of each CDR3. The D gene is left open where the match is weak. Clone size appears in some rows only: once, few, many, or a class for an expanded clone.

V: TRBV24-1
size: -
D: -
J: TRBJ1-2
DNA: TGTGCCACCAGTGACCCCTCGCCCGGGGGCTATGGCTACACCTTC
CDR3: CATSDPSPGGYGYTF

V: TRBV7-9
size: once
D: -
J: TRBJ1-6
DNA: TGTGCCAGCAGCCCGGAAGGCTCCTATAATTCACCCCTCCACTTT
CDR3: CASSPEGSYNSPLHF

V: TRBV7-9
size: -
D: TRBD1
J: TRBJ1-2
DNA: TGTGCCAGCAGCCAAGACCCGGGACAGGGGGGCGGCTACACCTTC
CDR3: CASSQDPGQGGGYTF

V: TRBV30
size: -
D: TRBD1
J: TRBJ1-2
DNA: TGTGCCTGGAGCGGAGGGACAGGGGAAGGCTACACCTTC
CDR3: CAWSGGTGEGYTF

V: TRBV19
size: -
D: TRBD1
J: TRBJ1-6
DNA: TGTGCCAGTACAACCCGGACAGGGGTGGGGACACCCCTCCACTTT
CDR3: CASTTRTGVGTPLHF

V: TRBV20-1
size: -
D: TRBD1
J: TRBJ1-4
DNA: TGCAGTGCTCAAGGACAGGTCAATGAAAAACTGTTTTTT
CDR3: CSAQGQVNEKLFF

V: TRBV7-7
size: -
D: -
J: TRBJ1-1
DNA: TGTGCCAGCAGCTTAACGGACAACACTGAAGCTTTCTTT
CDR3: CASSLTDNTEAFF

V: TRBV6-1
size: few
D: TRBD1
J: TRBJ1-5
DNA: TGTGCCAGCAGTGAAGCCAGGGTTAGACAGGGTGTTTTTCGTAGCAATCAGCCCCAGCATTTT
CDR3: CASSEARVRQGVFRSNQPQHF

V: TRBV6-2/TRBV6-3
size: few
D: TRBD1
J: TRBJ1-2
DNA: TGTGCCATCACAACAGGGGTCGACTATGGCTACACCTTC
CDR3: CAITTGVDYGYTF

V: TRBV10-2
size: few
D: -
J: TRBJ2-5
DNA: TGCGCCAGCAGCGCCCCAGCCCAAAGCGTAATCCTAGAGACCCAGTACTTC
CDR3: CASSAPAQSVILETQYF

V: TRBV27
size: -
D: TRBD1
J: TRBJ1-3
DNA: TGTGCCAGCAGTTTATGGGGCAGGGGGGGAAACACCATATATTTT
CDR3: CASSLWGRGGNTIYF

V: TRBV19
size: -
D: -
J: TRBJ2-3
DNA: TGTGCCAGTAGTATCCAGGGCACAGATACGCAGTATTTT
CDR3: CASSIQGTDTQYF

V: TRBV6-5
size: few
D: -
J: TRBJ1-5
DNA: TGTGCCAGCAGTTACTCTGTAAATAGCAATCAGCCCCAGCATTTT
CDR3: CASSYSVNSNQPQHF

V: TRBV5-1
size: -
D: -
J: TRBJ2-7
DNA: TGCGCCAGCAGCTTGGCCAGGGGCCCCACAACCTACGAGCAGTACTTC
CDR3: CASSLARGPTTYEQYF

V: TRBV12-3/TRBV12-4
size: -
D: TRBD1
J: TRBJ1-1
DNA: TGTGCCAGCAGTTTAGGCAGGGGGGGAACTGAAGCTTTCTTT
CDR3: CASSLGRGGTEAFF

V: TRBV7-2
size: -
D: -
J: TRBJ2-5
DNA: TGTGCCAGCAGCTTAGACGGGGGCTCAGAGACCCAGTACTTC
CDR3: CASSLDGGSETQYF

V: TRBV23-1
size: few
D: TRBD1
J: TRBJ2-5
DNA: TGCGCCAGCAGTCCCCGGGACAGAGAAGAGACCCAGTACTTC
CDR3: CASSPRDREETQYF

V: TRBV30
size: -
D: TRBD1
J: TRBJ1-1
DNA: TGTGCCTGGAGTGTAGCCCTTACAGGGGTAGGGACTGAAGCTTTCTTT
CDR3: CAWSVALTGVGTEAFF

V: TRBV6-1
size: few
D: TRBD1
J: TRBJ1-1
DNA: TGTGCCAGCAGTAGAGGGGGCGAGGGCACTGAAGCTTTCTTT
CDR3: CASSRGGEGTEAFF

V: TRBV3-1
size: -
D: -
J: TRBJ2-3
DNA: TGTGCCAGCAGTCCCGCGAGGGGAACTAGCACAGATACGCAGTATTTT
CDR3: CASSPARGTSTDTQYF

V: TRBV20-1
size: -
D: -
J: TRBJ2-3
DNA: TGCAGTGCTAGAGTTCCGAGCACAGATACGCAGTATTTT
CDR3: CSARVPSTDTQYF

V: TRBV19
size: -
D: -
J: TRBJ2-2
DNA: TGTGCCAGTACGACTCGGGGGGCGGGCACCGGGGAGCTGTTTTTT
CDR3: CASTTRGAGTGELFF

V: TRBV18
size: -
D: -
J: TRBJ1-5
DNA: TGTGCCAGCTCACCGTCACAGGTTGGTCAGCCCCAGCATTTT
CDR3: CASSPSQVGQPQHF

V: TRBV2
size: few
D: -
J: TRBJ2-5
DNA: TGTGCCAGCAGCTTCCAAGAGACCCAGTACTTC
CDR3: CASSFQETQYF